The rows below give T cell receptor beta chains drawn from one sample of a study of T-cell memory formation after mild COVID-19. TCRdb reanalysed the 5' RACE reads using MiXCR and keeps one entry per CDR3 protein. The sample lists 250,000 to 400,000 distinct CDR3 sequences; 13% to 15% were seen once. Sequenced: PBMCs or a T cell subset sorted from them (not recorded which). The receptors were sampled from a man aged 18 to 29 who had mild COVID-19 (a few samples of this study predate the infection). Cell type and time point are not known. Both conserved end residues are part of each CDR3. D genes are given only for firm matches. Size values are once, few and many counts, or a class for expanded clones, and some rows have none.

CASRDNRGNEKLFF,TGTGCCAGCAGAGATAACAGGGGTAATGAAAAACTGTTTTTT,many,TRBD1,TRBV7-9,TRBJ1-4
CASSLTENYGYTF,TGTGCCAGCAGCTTGACAGAGAACTATGGCTACACCTTC,-,-,TRBV6-2/TRBV6-3,TRBJ1-2
CASSLEQREITGELFF,TGTGCCAGCAGCTTGGAACAGCGGGAGATCACCGGGGAGCTGTTTTTT,few,TRBD2,TRBV5-5,TRBJ2-2
CASSLTSGGPIDTQYF,TGTGCCAGCAGTCTCACATCGGGGGGGCCTATAGATACGCAGTATTTT,few,TRBD2,TRBV12-3/TRBV12-4,TRBJ2-3
CSARDYGGRDNEQFF,TGCAGTGCTAGAGATTACGGGGGCAGGGACAATGAGCAGTTCTTC,few,-,TRBV20-1,TRBJ2-1
CASSPRQGSGNGYTF,TGTGCCAGCAGCCCGCGACAGGGGTCTGGCAATGGCTACACCTTC,few,TRBD1,TRBV7-2,TRBJ1-2
CASSSGGLHTDTQYF,TGTGCCAGCAGCTCCGGGGGCTTACACACAGATACGCAGTATTTT,-,-,TRBV7-9,TRBJ2-3
CASSLFPGETQYF,TGTGCCAGCAGCTTGTTCCCGGGGGAGACCCAGTACTTC,-,-,TRBV5-4,TRBJ2-5
CASSFSGGQEPQHF,TGCGCCAGCAGCTTCAGCGGGGGCCAGGAGCCCCAGCATTTT,few,-,TRBV5-1,TRBJ1-5
CASGDTRSYEQYF,TGTGCCAGCGGGGACACTCGCTCCTACGAGCAGTACTTC,few,-,TRBV13,TRBJ2-7
CASSWTGTTGGADLQFF,TGTGCCAGCAGTTGGACCGGGACCACGGGCGGGGCAGACTTGCAGTTCTTC,-,-,TRBV12-3/TRBV12-4,TRBJ2-1
CASRSGGQAEDTQYF,TGTGCCAGCAGATCCGGGGGCCAGGCCGAAGATACGCAGTATTTT,few,-,TRBV10-3,TRBJ2-3
CASSYLAGGSSYNEQFF,TGTGCCAGCAGTTACTTAGCTGGGGGGAGCTCCTACAATGAGCAGTTCTTC,few,-,TRBV6-5,TRBJ2-1
CASSLLAGDVYEQYF,TGTGCCAGCAGCTTACTAGCGGGGGACGTCTACGAGCAGTACTTC,-,TRBD2,TRBV7-2,TRBJ2-7
CASSTDSLNEQFF,TGTGCCAGCAGCACGGACTCTCTCAATGAGCAGTTCTTC,few,-,TRBV7-3,TRBJ2-1
CASSSGTGRSDTQYF,TGTGCCAGCAGCTCCGGGACAGGGAGGTCAGATACGCAGTATTTT,-,TRBD1,TRBV7-3,TRBJ2-3
CASGDSYTGELFF,TGCGCCAGCGGGGACAGTTACACCGGGGAGCTGTTTTTT,-,TRBD1,TRBV5-1,TRBJ2-2
CASSHSIGGSYEQYF,TGTGCCAGCAGCCATTCTATTGGGGGCTCCTACGAGCAGTACTTC,-,-,TRBV3-1,TRBJ2-7
CASSRREDQPQHF,TGTGCCAGCAGTCGCCGAGAGGATCAGCCCCAGCATTTT,-,-,TRBV6-2/TRBV6-3,TRBJ1-5
CSARLAGAFSTDTQYF,TGCAGTGCTCGGCTAGCGGGGGCCTTTAGCACAGATACGCAGTATTTT,few,TRBD2,TRBV20-1,TRBJ2-3
CASTHGGDKETQYF,TGTGCCAGCACTCACGGGGGGGACAAAGAGACCCAGTACTTC,-,TRBD2,TRBV6-2/TRBV6-3,TRBJ2-5
CASSVGQGRYEQYF,TGTGCCAGCAGCGTAGGACAGGGGAGGTACGAGCAGTACTTC,-,TRBD1,TRBV7-6,TRBJ2-7
CASSFGGVSYEQYF,TGCGCCAGCAGCTTTGGCGGGGTCTCCTACGAGCAGTACTTC,-,-,TRBV5-1,TRBJ2-7
CASSLFGGPADTQYF,TGTGCCAGCAGCTTATTCGGGGGGCCCGCAGATACGCAGTATTTT,few,-,TRBV7-2,TRBJ2-3
CSVTANYGYTF,TGCAGTGTTACAGCCAACTATGGCTACACCTTC,-,-,TRBV20-1,TRBJ1-2
CASSLRPDRAFYNSPLHF,TGTGCCAGCAGCCTCCGACCGGACAGGGCGTTCTATAATTCACCCCTCCACTTT,-,TRBD1,TRBV4-2,TRBJ1-6
CASSLASGDGYTF,TGTGCCAGCAGCTTAGCGTCGGGGGATGGCTACACCTTC,few,-,TRBV7-9,TRBJ1-2
CASSIDRGADTQYF,TGCGCCAGCAGCATCGACAGGGGAGCAGATACGCAGTATTTT,many,TRBD1,TRBV5-1,TRBJ2-3
CAWSVVGYEQYF,TGTGCCTGGAGTGTAGTGGGCTACGAGCAGTACTTC,few,-,TRBV30,TRBJ2-7
CASSQGGRRGASYNEQFF,TGCGCCAGCAGCCAAGGGGGGCGAAGGGGAGCCTCCTACAATGAGCAGTTCTTC,many,-,TRBV4-1,TRBJ2-1
CASSQRPWGASTGELFF,TGCGCCAGCAGCCAACGACCTTGGGGGGCGAGCACCGGGGAGCTGTTTTTT,few,-,TRBV4-3,TRBJ2-2
CASSYSSGGYNEQFF,TGTGCCAGCAGTTACTCTAGCGGGGGATACAATGAGCAGTTCTTC,few,TRBD2,TRBV6-6,TRBJ2-1
CASSQDYSGGAGRETQYF,TGTGCCAGCAGCCAAGATTACAGCGGGGGGGCGGGAAGAGAGACCCAGTACTTC,few,TRBD2,TRBV4-2,TRBJ2-5
CASSYDRSYEQYF,TGTGCCAGCTCATATGACAGATCCTACGAGCAGTACTTC,few,-,TRBV18,TRBJ2-7
CASSSPIGQGANPGELFF,TGTGCCAGCAGTTCTCCAATCGGACAGGGGGCCAATCCCGGGGAGCTGTTTTTT,many,TRBD1,TRBV6-6,TRBJ2-2